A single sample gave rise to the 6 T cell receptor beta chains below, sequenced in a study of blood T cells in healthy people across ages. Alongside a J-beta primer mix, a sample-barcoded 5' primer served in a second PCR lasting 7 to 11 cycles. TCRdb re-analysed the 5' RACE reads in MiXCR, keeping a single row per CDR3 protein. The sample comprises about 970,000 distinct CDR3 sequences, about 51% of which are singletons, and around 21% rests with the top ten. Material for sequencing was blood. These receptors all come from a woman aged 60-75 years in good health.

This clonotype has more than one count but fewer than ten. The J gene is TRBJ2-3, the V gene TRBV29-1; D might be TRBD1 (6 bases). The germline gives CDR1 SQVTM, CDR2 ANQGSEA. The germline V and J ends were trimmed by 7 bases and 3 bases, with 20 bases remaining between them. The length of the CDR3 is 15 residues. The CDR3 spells CSAGRDTPATDTQYF. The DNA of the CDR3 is TGCAGCGCCGGACGGGACACTCCGGCTACAGATACGCAGTATTTT.

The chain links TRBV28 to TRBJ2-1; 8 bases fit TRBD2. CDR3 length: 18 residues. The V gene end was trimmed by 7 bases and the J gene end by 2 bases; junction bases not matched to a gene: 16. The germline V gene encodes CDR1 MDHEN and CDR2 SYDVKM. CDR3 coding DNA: TGTGCCAGCACAGAGGGGGGAGCGGGAGTCGGACCCTACAATGAGCAGTTCTTC. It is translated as CASTEGGAGVGPYNEQFF.

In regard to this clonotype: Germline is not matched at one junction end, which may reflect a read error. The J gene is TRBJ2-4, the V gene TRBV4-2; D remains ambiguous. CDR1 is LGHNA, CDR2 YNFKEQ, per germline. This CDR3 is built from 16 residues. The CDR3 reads CAGSQIFEFGEDIQYF. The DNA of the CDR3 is TGTGCCGGCAGTCAGATCTTCGAATTTGGTGAGGACATTCAGTACTTC.

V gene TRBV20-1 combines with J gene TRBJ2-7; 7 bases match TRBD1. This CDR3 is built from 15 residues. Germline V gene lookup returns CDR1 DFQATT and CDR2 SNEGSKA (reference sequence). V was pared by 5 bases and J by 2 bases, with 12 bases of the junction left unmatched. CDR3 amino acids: CSAQQGSLKAYEQYF. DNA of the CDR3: TGCAGTGCTCAACAGGGGTCCCTGAAGGCCTACGAGCAGTACTTC.

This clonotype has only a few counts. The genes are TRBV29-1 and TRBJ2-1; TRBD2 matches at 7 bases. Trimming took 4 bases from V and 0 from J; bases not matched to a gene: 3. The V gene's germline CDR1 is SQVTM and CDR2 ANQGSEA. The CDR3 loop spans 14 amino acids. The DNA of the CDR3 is TGCAGCGTTGTGGCGGGAGTCTCCTACAATGAGCAGTTCTTC. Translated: CSVVAGVSYNEQFF.

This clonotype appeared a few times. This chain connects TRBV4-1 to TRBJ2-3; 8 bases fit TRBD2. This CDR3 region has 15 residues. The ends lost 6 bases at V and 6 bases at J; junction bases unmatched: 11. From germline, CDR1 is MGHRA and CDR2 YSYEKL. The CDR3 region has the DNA TGCGCCAGCAGTTATTACGGGAGGGCCGTGGATACGCAGTATTTT. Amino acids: CASSYYGRAVDTQYF.